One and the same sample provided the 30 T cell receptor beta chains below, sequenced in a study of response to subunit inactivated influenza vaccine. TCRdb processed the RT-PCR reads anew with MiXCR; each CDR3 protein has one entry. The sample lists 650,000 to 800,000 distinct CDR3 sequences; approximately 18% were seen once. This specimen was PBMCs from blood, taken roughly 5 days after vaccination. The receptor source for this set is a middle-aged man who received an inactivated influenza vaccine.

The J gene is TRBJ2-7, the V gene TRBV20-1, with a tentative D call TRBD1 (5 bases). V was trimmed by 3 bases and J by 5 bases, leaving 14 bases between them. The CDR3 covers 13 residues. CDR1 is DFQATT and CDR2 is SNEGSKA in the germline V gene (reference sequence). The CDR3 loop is CSASLGARNEQYF. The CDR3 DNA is TGCAGTGCTAGCCTAGGGGCGCGGAACGAGCAGTACTTC.

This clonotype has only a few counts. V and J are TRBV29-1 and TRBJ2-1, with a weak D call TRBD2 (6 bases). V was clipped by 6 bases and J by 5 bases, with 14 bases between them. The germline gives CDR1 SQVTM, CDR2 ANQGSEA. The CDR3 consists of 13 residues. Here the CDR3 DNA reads TGCAGCGTACTAGCCGGAGGAAACAATGAGCAGTTCTTC. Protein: CSVLAGGNNEQFF.

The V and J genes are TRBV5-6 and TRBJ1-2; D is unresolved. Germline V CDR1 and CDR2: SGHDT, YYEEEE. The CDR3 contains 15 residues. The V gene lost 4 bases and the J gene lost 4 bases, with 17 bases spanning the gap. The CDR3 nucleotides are TGTGCCAGCAGCCCGATTCGGACGGCGACCTATGGCTACACCTTC. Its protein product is CASSPIRTATYGYTF.

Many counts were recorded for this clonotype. The CDR3 nucleotides read TGTGCCAGCAGTTTAACTATTTACGAGCAGTACTTC. This translates into CASSLTIYEQYF. The V call is TRBV12-3 or TRBV12-4, the J call TRBJ2-7, with D uncertain. With 2 bases removed from V and 4 bases from J, the gap between germline ends came to 6 bases. The CDR3 has 12 amino acids.

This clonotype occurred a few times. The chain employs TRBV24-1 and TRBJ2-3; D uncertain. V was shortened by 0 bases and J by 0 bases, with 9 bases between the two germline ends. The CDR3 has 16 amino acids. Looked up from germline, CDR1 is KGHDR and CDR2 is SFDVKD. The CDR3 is CATSDLQTSSTDTQYF. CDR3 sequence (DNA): TGTGCCACCAGTGATTTGCAAACGAGTAGCACAGATACGCAGTATTTT.

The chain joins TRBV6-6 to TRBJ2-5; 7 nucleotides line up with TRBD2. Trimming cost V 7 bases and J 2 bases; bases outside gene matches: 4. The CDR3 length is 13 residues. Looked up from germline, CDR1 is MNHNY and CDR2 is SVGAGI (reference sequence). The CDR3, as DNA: TGTGCCAGCACCGGGACTAATCAAGAGACCCAGTACTTC. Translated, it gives CASTGTNQETQYF.

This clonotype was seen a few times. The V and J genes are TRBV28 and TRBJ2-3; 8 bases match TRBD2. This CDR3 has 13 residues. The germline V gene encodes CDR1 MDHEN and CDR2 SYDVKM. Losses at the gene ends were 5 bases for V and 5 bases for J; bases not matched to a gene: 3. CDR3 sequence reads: CASSPGTRDTQYF. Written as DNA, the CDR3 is TGTGCCAGCAGTCCCGGGACTAGAGATACGCAGTATTTT.

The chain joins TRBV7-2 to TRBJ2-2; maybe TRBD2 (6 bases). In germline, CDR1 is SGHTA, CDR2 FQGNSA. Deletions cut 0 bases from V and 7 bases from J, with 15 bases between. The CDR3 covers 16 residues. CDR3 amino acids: CASSLARGGRGGELFF. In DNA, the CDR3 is TGTGCCAGCAGCTTAGCGCGGGGAGGCCGTGGCGGGGAGCTGTTTTTT.

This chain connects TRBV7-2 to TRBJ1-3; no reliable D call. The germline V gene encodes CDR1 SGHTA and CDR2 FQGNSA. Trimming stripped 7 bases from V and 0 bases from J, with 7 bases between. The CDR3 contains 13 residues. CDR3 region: CASTYGSGNTIYF. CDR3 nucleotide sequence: TGTGCCAGCACCTATGGCTCTGGAAACACCATATATTTT. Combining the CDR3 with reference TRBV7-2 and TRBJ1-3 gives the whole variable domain GAGVSQSPSNKVTEKGKDVELRCDPISGHTALYWYRQSLGQGLEFLIYFQGNSAPDKSGLPSDRFSAERTGGSVSTLTIQRTQQEDSAVYLCASTYGSGNTIYFGEGSWLTVV.

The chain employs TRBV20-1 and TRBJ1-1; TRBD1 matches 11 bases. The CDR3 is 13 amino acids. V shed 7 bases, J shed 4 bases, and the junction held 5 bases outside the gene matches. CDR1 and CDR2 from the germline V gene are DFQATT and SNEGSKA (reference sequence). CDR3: CSGTGGSVTEAFF. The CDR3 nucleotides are TGCAGTGGGACAGGGGGCAGTGTCACTGAAGCTTTCTTT.

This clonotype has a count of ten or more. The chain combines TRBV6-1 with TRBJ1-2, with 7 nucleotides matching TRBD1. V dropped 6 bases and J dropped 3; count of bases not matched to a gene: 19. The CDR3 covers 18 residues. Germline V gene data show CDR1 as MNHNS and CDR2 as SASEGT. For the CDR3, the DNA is TGTGCCAGCAGCCCTCTTCTGATGAAGGGGGCGCAGGACTATGGCTACACCTTC. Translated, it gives CASSPLLMKGAQDYGYTF.

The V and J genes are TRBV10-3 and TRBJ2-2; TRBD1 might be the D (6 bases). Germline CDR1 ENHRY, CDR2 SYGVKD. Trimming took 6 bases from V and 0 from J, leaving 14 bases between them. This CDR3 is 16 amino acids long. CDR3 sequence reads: CAISRDMDANTGELFF. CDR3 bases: TGTGCCATCAGCCGGGACATGGACGCGAACACCGGGGAGCTGTTTTTT.

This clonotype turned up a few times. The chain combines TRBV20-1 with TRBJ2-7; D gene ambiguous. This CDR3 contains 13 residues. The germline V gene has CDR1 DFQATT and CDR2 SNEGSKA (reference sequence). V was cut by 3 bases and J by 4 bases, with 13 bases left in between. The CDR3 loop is CSARIQRPYEQYF. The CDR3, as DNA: TGCAGTGCTAGGATCCAGAGGCCTTACGAGCAGTACTTC.

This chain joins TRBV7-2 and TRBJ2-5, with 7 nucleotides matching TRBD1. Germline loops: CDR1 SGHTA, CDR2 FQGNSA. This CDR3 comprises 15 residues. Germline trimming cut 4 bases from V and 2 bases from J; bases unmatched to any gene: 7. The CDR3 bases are TGTGCCAGCAGCTCCACACCGGGACAGCAAGAGACCCAGTACTTC. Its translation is CASSSTPGQQETQYF.

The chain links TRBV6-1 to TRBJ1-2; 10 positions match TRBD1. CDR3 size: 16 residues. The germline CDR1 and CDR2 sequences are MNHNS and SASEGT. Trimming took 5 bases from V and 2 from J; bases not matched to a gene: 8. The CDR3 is CASSPRDRGANYGYTF. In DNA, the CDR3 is TGTGCCAGCAGTCCGCGGGACAGGGGAGCCAACTATGGCTACACCTTC.

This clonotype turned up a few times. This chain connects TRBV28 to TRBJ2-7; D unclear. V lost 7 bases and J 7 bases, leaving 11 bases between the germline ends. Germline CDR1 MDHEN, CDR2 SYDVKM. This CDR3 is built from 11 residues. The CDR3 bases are TGTGCCAGCAACCTGGTGGGGGAGCAGTACTTC. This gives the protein CASNLVGEQYF. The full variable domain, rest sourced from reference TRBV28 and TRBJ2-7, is DVKVTQSSRYLVKRTGEKVFLECVQDMDHENMFWYRQDPGLGLRLIYFSYDVKMKEKGDIPEGYSVSREKKERFSLILESASTNQTSMYLCASNLVGEQYFGPGTRLTVT.

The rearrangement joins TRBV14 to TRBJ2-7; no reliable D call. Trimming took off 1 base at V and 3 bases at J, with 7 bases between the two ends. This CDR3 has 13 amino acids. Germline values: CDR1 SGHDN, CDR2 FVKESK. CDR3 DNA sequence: TGTGCCAGCAGCCAAGCCAACAACTACGAGCAGTACTTC. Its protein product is CASSQANNYEQYF. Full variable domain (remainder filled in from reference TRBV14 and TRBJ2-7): EAGVTQFPSHSVIEKGQTVTLRCDPISGHDNLYWYRRVMGKEIKFLLHFVKESKQDESGMPNNRFLAERTGGTYSTLKVQPAELEDSGVYFCASSQANNYEQYFGPGTRLTVT.

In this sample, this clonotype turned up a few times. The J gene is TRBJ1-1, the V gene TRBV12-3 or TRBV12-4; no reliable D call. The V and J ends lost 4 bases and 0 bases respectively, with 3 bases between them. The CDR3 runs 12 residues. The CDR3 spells CASSWMNTEAFF. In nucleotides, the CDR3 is TGTGCCAGCAGTTGGATGAACACTGAAGCTTTCTTT.

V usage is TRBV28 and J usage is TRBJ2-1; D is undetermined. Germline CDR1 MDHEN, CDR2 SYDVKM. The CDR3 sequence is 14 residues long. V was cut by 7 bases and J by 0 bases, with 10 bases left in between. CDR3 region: CASNSLSSYNEQFF. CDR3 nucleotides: TGTGCCAGCAACTCATTGAGCTCCTACAATGAGCAGTTCTTC.

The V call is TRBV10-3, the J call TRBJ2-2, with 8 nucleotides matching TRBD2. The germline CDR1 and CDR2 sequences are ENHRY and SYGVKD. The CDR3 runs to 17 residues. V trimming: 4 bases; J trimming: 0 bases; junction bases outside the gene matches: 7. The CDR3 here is CAISALDSGANTGELFF. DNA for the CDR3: TGTGCCATCAGTGCTTTAGATAGCGGGGCGAACACCGGGGAGCTGTTTTTT.

The CDR3, as DNA: TGTGCCTGGAGGGACAGGGGGAACAATGAGCAGTTCTTC. Encoded protein: CAWRDRGNNEQFF. The rearrangement links TRBV30 to TRBJ2-1, with 10 bases identical to TRBD1. Germline V CDR1 and CDR2: GTSNPN, SVGIG (reference sequence). The CDR3 consists of 13 residues. J gave up 5 bases and V 3 bases, and 1 base lay outside the gene matches.

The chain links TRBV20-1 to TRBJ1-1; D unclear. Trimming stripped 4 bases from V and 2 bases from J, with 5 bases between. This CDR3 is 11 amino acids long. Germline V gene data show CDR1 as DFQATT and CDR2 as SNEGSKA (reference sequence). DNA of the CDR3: TGCAGTGCTACGAGTAACACTGAAGCTTTCTTT. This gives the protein CSATSNTEAFF.

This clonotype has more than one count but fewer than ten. CDR3 loop: CASSSLGTNQETQYF. CDR3 nucleotide sequence: TGTGCCAGCAGCTCCCTCGGGACTAATCAAGAGACCCAGTACTTC. This chain joins TRBV7-9 and TRBJ2-5; the match to TRBD2 covers 7 bases. The junction had 7 bases not matched to a gene; V was cut back by 4 bases and J by 2 bases. The CDR3 totals 15 residues. Per the germline V gene, CDR1 is SEHNR and CDR2 is FQNEAQ (reference sequence). The variable domain in full, completed from reference TRBV7-9 and TRBJ2-5, reads DTGVSQNPRHKITKRGQNVTFRCDPISEHNRLYWYRQTLGQGPEFLTYFQNEAQLEKSRLLSDRFSAERPKGSFSTLEIQRTEQGDSAMYLCASSSLGTNQETQYFGPGTRLLVL.

The CDR3 reads CASSQDGVGELFF. CDR3 nucleotides: TGTGCCAGCAGCCAGGACGGGGTCGGGGAGCTGTTTTTT. V gene TRBV7-2 combines with J gene TRBJ2-2, with D perhaps TRBD2 (5 bases). CDR1 and CDR2 from the germline V gene are SGHTA and FQGNSA. With 5 bases removed from V and 7 bases from J, the gap between germline ends came to 11 bases. The CDR3 is 13 residues long.

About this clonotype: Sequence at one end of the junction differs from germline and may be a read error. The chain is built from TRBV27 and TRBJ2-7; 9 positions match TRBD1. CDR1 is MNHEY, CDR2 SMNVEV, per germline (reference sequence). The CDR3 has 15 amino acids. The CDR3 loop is CASSISGTGMYEQYF. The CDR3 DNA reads TGTGCCAGCAGTATATCCGGGACAGGGATGTACGAGCAGTACTTC.

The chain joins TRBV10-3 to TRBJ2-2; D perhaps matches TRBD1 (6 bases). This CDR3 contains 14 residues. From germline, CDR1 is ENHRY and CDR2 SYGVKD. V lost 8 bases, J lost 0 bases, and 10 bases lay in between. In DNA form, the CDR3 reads TGTGCCATCCCTGGGACAACGAACACCGGGGAGCTGTTTTTT. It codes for CAIPGTTNTGELFF.

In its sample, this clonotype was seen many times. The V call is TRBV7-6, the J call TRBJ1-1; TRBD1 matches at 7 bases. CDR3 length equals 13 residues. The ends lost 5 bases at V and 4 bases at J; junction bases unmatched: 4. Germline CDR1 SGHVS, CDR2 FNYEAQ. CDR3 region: CASSLRQGTEAFF. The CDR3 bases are TGTGCCAGCAGCCTAAGACAGGGCACTGAAGCTTTCTTT.

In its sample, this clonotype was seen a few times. CDR3 protein: CASSSQVVRGAYGYTF. Here the CDR3 DNA reads TGTGCCAGCAGCTCCCAAGTGGTTAGGGGTGCCTATGGCTACACCTTC. This chain connects TRBV7-9 to TRBJ1-2; a possible D gene is TRBD1 (5 bases). The CDR3 loop spans 16 amino acids. The germline gives CDR1 SEHNR, CDR2 FQNEAQ (reference sequence). V was clipped by 4 bases and J by 4 bases, with 19 bases between them.

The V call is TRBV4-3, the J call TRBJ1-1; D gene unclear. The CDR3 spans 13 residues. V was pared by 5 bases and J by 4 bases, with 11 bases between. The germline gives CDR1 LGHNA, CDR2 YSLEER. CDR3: CASSARDFTEAFF. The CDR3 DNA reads TGCGCCAGCAGCGCCCGGGATTTCACTGAAGCTTTCTTT.

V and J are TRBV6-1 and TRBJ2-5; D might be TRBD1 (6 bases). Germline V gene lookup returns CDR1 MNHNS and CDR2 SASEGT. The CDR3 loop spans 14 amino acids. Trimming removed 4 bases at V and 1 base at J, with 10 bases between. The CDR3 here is CASSVYRAQETQYF. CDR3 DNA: TGTGCCAGCAGTGTCTACAGGGCCCAAGAGACCCAGTACTTC.